This T cell receptor beta chain was sequenced for a study of T cell repertoires in cytomegalovirus infection. TCRdb independently ran MiXCR on the reads; one entry per CDR3 protein. This sample has 480,000 or so distinct CDR3 sequences, with roughly 10% found just once. Trimming stripped 7 bases from V and 0 bases from J, with 12 bases between. CDR1 is SQVTM and CDR2 is ANQGSEA in the germline V gene. There are 13 residues in the CDR3. The sequence was obtained from a human donor in good health (CMV status not recorded). Some clones in this sample may be carry-over from other donors' samples. Sequencing input: PBMCs. V usage is TRBV29-1 and J usage is TRBJ2-5, with D unclear. The CDR3 nucleotides are TGCAGCGCCCTGCCGAGCGACCAAGAGACCCAGTACTTC. Amino acid sequence: CSALPSDQETQYF.